One and the same sample provided the 8 T cell receptor beta chains below, sequenced in a study of blood T cell repertoires in COVID-19. Some clones are missing from TCRdb's copy, which holds only in-frame ones; the method was immunoSEQ multiplex PCR. The data contain about 90,000 clones, about 89% of them singletons. The sample was peripheral blood. These receptors came from a man in his fifties with COVID-19, enrolled during active disease.

The rearrangement links TRBV7-9 to TRBJ1-2, with 9 nucleotides matching TRBD1. After removal of 1 base from V and 7 bases from J, the junction contained 4 bases not matched to a gene. Per germline, CDR1 SEHNR and CDR2 FQNEAQ (reference sequence). The CDR3 loop spans 14 amino acids. The CDR3 loop reads CASSLDRGQSGYTF. CDR3 DNA sequence: TGTGCCAGCAGCTTAGACAGGGGGCAGAGTGGCTACACCTTC.

J is TRBJ1-2 and V is TRBV11-1; 9 nucleotides match TRBD1. The CDR3 has 13 residues. V shed 6 bases and J 7 bases; nucleotides not matched to a gene: 6. The germline CDR1 and CDR2 sequences are SGHAT and FQDESV (reference sequence). The chain's CDR3 is CASSLDRGGGYTF. In DNA, the CDR3 is TGTGCCAGCAGTCTGGACAGGGGAGGTGGCTACACCTTC.

This clone was recorded once. V usage is TRBV10-3 and J usage is TRBJ1-1; D gene unclear. The CDR3 spans 12 residues. Between the trimmed V and J ends, which lost 11 bases and 3 bases, there was a span of 13 bases. CDR1 is ENHRY, CDR2 SYGVKD, per germline. The CDR3 here is CASSERDTEAFF. Here the CDR3 DNA reads TGTGCCTCGTCGGAGAGGGACACTGAAGCTTTCTTT.

In nucleotides, the CDR3 is TGTGCCAGCAGCCCGACCCGGACAGGGAGTACTGAAGCTTTCTTT. Residues: CASSPTRTGSTEAFF. The chain combines TRBV6-5 with TRBJ1-1; 8 bases map to TRBD1. V shed 6 bases, J shed 5 bases, and the junction held 11 bases outside the gene matches. Germline values: CDR1 MNHEY, CDR2 SVGAGI. The CDR3 length is 15 residues.

The chain has TRBV6-5 and TRBJ1-3; a possible D gene is TRBD1 (6 bases). Trimming shortened V by 2 bases and J by 4 bases, and 12 bases separated the two germline ends. This CDR3 contains 15 residues. Germline CDR1 and CDR2: MNHEY and SVGAGI. The CDR3 loop is CASSYVQGRGNTIYF. In DNA form, the CDR3 reads TGTGCCAGCAGTTACGTCCAGGGGAGAGGAAACACCATATATTTT.

The rearrangement links TRBV5-4 to TRBJ2-2; 10 nucleotides align to TRBD2. CDR1 is SGHNT, CDR2 YYREEE, per germline (reference sequence). V shed 2 bases and J 6 bases; nucleotides not matched to a gene: 7. The CDR3 runs to 16 residues. This CDR3 reads CASSLGLAGVPGELFF. The CDR3 DNA follows: TGTGCCAGCAGCTTAGGGCTAGCGGGGGTGCCCGGGGAGCTGTTTTTT.

J is TRBJ1-3 and V is TRBV5-1; D gene ambiguous. Trimming took off 0 bases at V and 8 bases at J, with 12 bases between the two ends. The CDR3 is 14 residues long. The germline V gene encodes CDR1 SGHRS and CDR2 YFSETQ. DNA of the CDR3: TGCGCCAGCAGCTTGGGGAGGCAGGACGACACCATATATTTT. Its protein product is CASSLGRQDDTIYF.

The rearrangement joins TRBV10-3 to TRBJ2-7; D is undetermined. CDR3 length: 9 residues. CDR1 and CDR2 (germline): ENHRY, SYGVKD. The V gene lost 8 bases and the J gene lost 5 bases, with 4 bases spanning the gap. Here the CDR3 DNA reads TGTGCCATCGGCAACGAGCAGTACTTC. Amino acids: CAIGNEQYF.